This TCR beta chain was sequenced for a study of blood T cell repertoires in COVID-19. Study-wide context: Acute-phase and convalescent COVID-19 samples originated in the United States, Italy and Spain. Sample material is recorded as cDNA or gDNA derived from T cells, B-cell-depleted T cells, or PBMCs.

Per the study methods: Reference gene primer amplification gave nucleated cell count estimates. Assay: immunoSEQ multiplex PCR; the TCRdb copy retains only in-frame clones and omits some. The V and J calls and the clone size are those of that table, but D and trimming were determined from the DNA. The sample lists under 200,000 clones, around 82% occurring once. The CDR3 sequence is 13 residues long. The germline V gene encodes CDR1 MNHEY and CDR2 SMNVEV (reference sequence). The V end was cut by 2 bases, the J end by 5 bases, with 9 bases between. This sequence was found in a man between 70 and 80 years old with active or convalescent COVID-19. The sequencing input was peripheral blood. V is TRBV27 and J is TRBJ2-5, with D tentatively TRBD2 (6 bases). The CDR3 region has the DNA TGTGCCAGCAGTTTAGAAGGGAGGGAGACCCAGTACTTC. Protein product: CASSLEGRETQYF.